The next 2 T cell receptor beta chains were all read from a single sample in a study of T cells after yellow fever vaccination (dated by TCRdb to about 2019). The treatment or condition label for this specimen denotes: live attenuated yellow fever vaccine strain. The method was 5' RACE. TCRdb shows the sequencer as Illumina HiSeq 2500. The public reads were quality trimmed at Q25 with fastp and then assembled into clones with MiXCR by TCRdb, keeping productive beta chains. When rows share a CDR3 protein, they turn into one entry using the most common DNA and genes. The sample has hundreds of thousands of distinct CDR3 sequences on record, about 8.3% of them singletons. In total, the top ten clones hold around 17% of the sample. Sequencing used PBMCs, obtained about 41 days after the first yellow fever vaccination. The receptor source for this set is a man between 18 and 29 years old who received the YFV17D yellow fever vaccine.

The chain couples TRBV6-1 to TRBJ1-5; tentative D call: TRBD1 (5 bases). This CDR3 comprises 16 residues. Per germline, CDR1 MNHNS and CDR2 SASEGT. V lost 6 bases and J 5 bases, leaving 20 bases between the germline ends. CDR3 nucleotides: TGTGCCAGCAGGGGCCGAACGGGGGGGTCGGATCAGCCCCAGCATTTT. As protein: CASRGRTGGSDQPQHF.

The genes are TRBV4-3 and TRBJ1-2; 9 nucleotides line up with TRBD1. The V gene's germline CDR1 is LGHNA and CDR2 YSLEER. V gave up 0 bases and J gave up 3 bases; unmatched junction bases: 8. This CDR3 has 17 residues. CDR3 nucleotide sequence: TGCGCCAGCAGCCAAGATATGGGACAGGGAAACGACTATGGCTACACCTTC. Protein sequence: CASSQDMGQGNDYGYTF.